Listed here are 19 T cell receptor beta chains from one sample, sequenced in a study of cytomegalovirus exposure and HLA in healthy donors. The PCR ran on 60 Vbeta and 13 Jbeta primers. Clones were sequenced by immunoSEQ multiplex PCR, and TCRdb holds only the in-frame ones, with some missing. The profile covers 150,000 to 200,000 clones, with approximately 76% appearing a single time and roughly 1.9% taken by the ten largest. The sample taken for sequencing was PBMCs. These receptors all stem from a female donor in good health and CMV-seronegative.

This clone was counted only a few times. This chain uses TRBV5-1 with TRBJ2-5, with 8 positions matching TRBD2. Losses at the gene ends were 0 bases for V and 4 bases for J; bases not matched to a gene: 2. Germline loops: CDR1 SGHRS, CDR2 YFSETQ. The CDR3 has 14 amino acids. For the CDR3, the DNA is TGCGCCAGCAGCTTGGACCGGGGGGGAGAGACCCAGTACTTC. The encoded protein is CASSLDRGGETQYF.

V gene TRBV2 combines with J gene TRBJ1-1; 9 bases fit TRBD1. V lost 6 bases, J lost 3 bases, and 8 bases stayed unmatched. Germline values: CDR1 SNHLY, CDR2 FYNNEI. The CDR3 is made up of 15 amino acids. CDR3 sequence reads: CASSQQGALDTEAFF. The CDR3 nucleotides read TGTGCCAGCAGCCAACAGGGGGCGCTTGACACTGAAGCTTTCTTT.

This CDR3 is CSVERERKETQYF. The CDR3 nucleotides read TGCAGCGTGGAGCGGGAGAGGAAAGAGACCCAGTACTTC. The V and J genes are TRBV29-1 and TRBJ2-5; 8 bases match TRBD2. Losses at the gene ends were 6 bases for V and 3 bases for J; bases not matched to a gene: 6. The CDR3 spans 13 residues. Per germline, CDR1 SQVTM and CDR2 ANQGSEA.

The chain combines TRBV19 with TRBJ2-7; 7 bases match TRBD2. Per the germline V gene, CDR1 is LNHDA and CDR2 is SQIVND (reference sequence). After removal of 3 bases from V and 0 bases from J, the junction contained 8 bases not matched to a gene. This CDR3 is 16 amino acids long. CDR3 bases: TGTGCCAGTAGTATCTCCCGCCGCGGGGGCTCCTACGAGCAGTACTTC. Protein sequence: CASSISRRGGSYEQYF.

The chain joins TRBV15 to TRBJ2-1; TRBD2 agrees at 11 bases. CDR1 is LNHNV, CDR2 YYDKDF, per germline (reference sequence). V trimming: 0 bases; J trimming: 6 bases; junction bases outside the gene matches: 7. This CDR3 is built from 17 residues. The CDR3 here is CATSRDRVAGGPNEQFF. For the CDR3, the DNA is TGTGCCACCAGCAGAGATCGCGTAGCGGGGGGGCCCAATGAGCAGTTCTTC.

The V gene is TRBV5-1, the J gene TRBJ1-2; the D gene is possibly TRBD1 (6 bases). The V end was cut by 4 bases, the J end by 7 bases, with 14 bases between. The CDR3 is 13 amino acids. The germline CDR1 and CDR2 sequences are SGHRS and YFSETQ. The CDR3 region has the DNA TGCGCCAGCAGCCGGGACACCGTGAGTGGCTACACCTTC. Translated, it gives CASSRDTVSGYTF. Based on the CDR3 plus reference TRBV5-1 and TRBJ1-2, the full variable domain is KAGVTQTPRYLIKTRGQQVTLSCSPISGHRSVSWYQQTPGQGLQFLFEYFSETQRNKGNFPGRFSGRQFSNSRSEMNVSTLELGDSALYLCASSRDTVSGYTFGSGTRLTVV.

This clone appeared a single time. CDR3 bases: TGTGCCATCAGACGGAGCGGGGCAACTTTCACAGATACGCAGTATTTT. Protein: CAIRRSGATFTDTQYF. The chain links TRBV10-3 to TRBJ2-3, with 7 bases identical to TRBD2. The CDR3 runs 16 residues. After removal of 6 bases from V and 2 bases from J, the junction contained 11 bases not matched to a gene. Germline loops: CDR1 ENHRY, CDR2 SYGVKD.

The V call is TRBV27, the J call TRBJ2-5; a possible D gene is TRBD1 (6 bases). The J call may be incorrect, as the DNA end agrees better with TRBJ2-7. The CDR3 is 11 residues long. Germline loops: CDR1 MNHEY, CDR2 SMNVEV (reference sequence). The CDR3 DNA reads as TGTGCCAGCAGTGGGGGCACCGAGCAGTACTTC. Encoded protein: CASSGGTEQYF.

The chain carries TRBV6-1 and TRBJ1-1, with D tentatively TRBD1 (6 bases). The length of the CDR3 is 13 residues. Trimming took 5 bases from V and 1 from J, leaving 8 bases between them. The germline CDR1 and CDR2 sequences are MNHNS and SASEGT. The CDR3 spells CASSLQGNTEAFF. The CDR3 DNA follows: TGTGCCAGCAGTTTACAGGGGAACACTGAAGCTTTCTTT.

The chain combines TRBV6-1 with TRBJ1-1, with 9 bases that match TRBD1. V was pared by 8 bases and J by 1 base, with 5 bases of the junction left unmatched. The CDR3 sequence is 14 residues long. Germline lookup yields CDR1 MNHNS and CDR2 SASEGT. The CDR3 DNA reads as TGTGCCAGCGTACTACAGGGGGCGAACACTGAAGCTTTCTTT. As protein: CASVLQGANTEAFF.

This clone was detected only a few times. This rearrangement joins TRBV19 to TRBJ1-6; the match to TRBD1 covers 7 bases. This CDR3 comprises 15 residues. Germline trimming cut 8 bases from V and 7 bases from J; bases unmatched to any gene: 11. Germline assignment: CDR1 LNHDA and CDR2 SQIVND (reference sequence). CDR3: CASHRDREGNSPLHF. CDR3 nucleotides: TGTGCCAGTCATAGAGACAGGGAAGGAAATTCACCCCTCCACTTT.

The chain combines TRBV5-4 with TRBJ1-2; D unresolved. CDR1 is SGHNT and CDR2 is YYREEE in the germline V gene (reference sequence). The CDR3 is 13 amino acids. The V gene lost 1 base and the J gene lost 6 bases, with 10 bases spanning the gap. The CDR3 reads CASSLMGSDGYTF. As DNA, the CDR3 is TGTGCCAGCAGCTTGATGGGTAGCGATGGCTACACCTTC.

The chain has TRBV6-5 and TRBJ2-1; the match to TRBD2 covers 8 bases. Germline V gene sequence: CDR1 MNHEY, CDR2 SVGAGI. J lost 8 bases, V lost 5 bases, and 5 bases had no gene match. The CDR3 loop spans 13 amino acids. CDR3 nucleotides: TGTGCCAGCAGTCTTGGACTAGCTCATGAGCAGTTCTTC. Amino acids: CASSLGLAHEQFF.

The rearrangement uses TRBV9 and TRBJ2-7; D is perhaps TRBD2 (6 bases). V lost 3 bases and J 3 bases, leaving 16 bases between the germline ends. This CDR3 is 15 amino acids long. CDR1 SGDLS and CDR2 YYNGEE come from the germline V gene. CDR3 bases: TGTGCCAGCAGCGCCCTAGGAGGGGTTCTCTACGAGCAGTACTTC. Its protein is CASSALGGVLYEQYF.

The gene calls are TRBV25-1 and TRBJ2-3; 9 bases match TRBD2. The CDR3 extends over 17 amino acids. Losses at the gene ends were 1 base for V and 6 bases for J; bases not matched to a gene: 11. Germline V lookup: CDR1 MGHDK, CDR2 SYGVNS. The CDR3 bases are TGTGCCAGCAGTGAATGGCTGGCGGGGGGGCCCTTGGATACGCAGTATTTT. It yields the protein CASSEWLAGGPLDTQYF.

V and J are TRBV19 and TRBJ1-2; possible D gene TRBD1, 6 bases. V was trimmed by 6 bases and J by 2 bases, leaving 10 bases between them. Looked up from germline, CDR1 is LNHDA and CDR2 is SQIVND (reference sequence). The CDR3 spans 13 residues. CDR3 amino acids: CASSSGQNYGYTF. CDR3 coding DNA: TGTGCCAGTAGCTCGGGACAAAACTATGGCTACACCTTC.

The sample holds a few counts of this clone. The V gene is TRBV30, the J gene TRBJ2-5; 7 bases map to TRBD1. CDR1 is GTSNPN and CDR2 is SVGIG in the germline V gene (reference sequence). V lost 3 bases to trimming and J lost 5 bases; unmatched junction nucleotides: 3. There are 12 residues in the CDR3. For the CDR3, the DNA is TGTGCCTGGAGGAGGGGGCGGGAGACCCAGTACTTC. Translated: CAWRRGRETQYF.

CDR3 loop: CASRPQTGTPGNEKLFF. In DNA form, the CDR3 reads TGTGCCAGCAGACCCCAGACAGGGACCCCGGGGAATGAAAAACTGTTTTTT. V usage is TRBV7-6 and J usage is TRBJ1-4; TRBD1 matches 7 bases. After removal of 6 bases from V and 5 bases from J, the junction contained 15 bases not matched to a gene. In germline, CDR1 is SGHVS, CDR2 FNYEAQ. The CDR3 is 17 amino acids. The full variable domain, in which reference TRBV7-6 and TRBJ1-4 provide the parts outside the CDR3, is GAGVSQSPRYKVTKRGQDVALRCDPISGHVSLYWYRQALGQGPEFLTYFNYEAQQDKSGLPNDRFSAERPEGSISTLTIQRTEQRDSAMYRCASRPQTGTPGNEKLFFGSGTQLSVL.

The CDR3 region has the DNA TGTGCCAGCAGCTTAATAGGGGATAGCACAGATACGCAGTATTTT. Encoded protein: CASSLIGDSTDTQYF. This rearrangement joins TRBV7-3 to TRBJ2-3; D perhaps matches TRBD1 (5 bases). Trimming pared 1 base from V and 0 bases from J, leaving 8 bases between. CDR1 and CDR2 from the germline V gene are SGHTA and FQGTGA. This CDR3 is built from 15 residues. The entire variable domain, with the rest obtained from reference TRBV7-3 and TRBJ2-3, is as follows: GAGVSQTPSNKVTEKGKYVELRCDPISGHTALYWYRQSLGQGPEFLIYFQGTGAADDSGLPNDRFFAVRPEGSVSTLKIQRTERGDSAVYLCASSLIGDSTDTQYFGPGTRLTVL.